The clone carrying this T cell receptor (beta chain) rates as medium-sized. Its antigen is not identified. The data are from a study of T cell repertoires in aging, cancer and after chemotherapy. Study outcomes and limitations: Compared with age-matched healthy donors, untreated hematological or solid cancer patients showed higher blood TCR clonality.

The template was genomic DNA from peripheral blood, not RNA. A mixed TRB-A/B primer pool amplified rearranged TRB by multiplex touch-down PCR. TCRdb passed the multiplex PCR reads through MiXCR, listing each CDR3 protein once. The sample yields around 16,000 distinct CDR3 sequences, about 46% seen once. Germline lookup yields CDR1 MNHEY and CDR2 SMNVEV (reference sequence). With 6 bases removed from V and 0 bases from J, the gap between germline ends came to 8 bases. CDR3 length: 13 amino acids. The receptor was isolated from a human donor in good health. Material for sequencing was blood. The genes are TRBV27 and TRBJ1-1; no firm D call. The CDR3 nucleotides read TGTGCCAGCAGCTACAGCTTGAACACTGAAGCTTTCTTT. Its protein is CASSYSLNTEAFF.